The 14 T cell receptor beta chains listed next were all sequenced from one sample in a study of monozygotic twins with inflammatory bowel disease. Each CDR3 protein gets one entry in TCRdb, which reprocessed the 5' RACE reads and gives no DNA. Here the sample table reports 400,000 to 500,000 distinct CDR3 sequences. Source material: blood. All receptors derive from a human donor with ulcerative colitis or Crohn's disease, or a healthy co-twin of an affected twin (not recorded which).

V usage is TRBV12-3 or TRBV12-4 and J usage is TRBJ1-2; no DNA is available, so the TRBD1 call from TCRdb remains unchecked. This CDR3 spans 12 amino acids. CDR3 in amino acids: CASSLADSDYTF.

The V call is TRBV27, the J call TRBJ1-3. Germline V lookup: CDR1 MNHEY, CDR2 SMNVEV (reference sequence). This CDR3 spans 16 amino acids. The CDR3 sequence: CASTHRTGEDGNTIYF.

V gene TRBV19 combines with J gene TRBJ2-7; lacking DNA, the TRBD2 call made by TCRdb goes unchecked. The CDR3 totals 19 residues. Germline values: CDR1 LNHDA, CDR2 SQIVND (reference sequence). The CDR3 region is CASSPLGSGTTLATYEQYF.

V usage is TRBV5-1 and J usage is TRBJ1-3. This CDR3 is built from 15 residues. Germline loops: CDR1 SGHRS, CDR2 YFSETQ. The CDR3 loop is CASSSSDRSGNTIYF.

The gene calls are TRBV20-1 and TRBJ2-3; TCRdb indicates TRBD1, and absent DNA this call remains unverified. The CDR3 sequence is 13 residues long. CDR1 DFQATT and CDR2 SNEGSKA come from the germline V gene (reference sequence). This CDR3 is CSARMGAEDTQYF.

This rearrangement joins TRBV7-6 to TRBJ1-1. The CDR3 contains 13 residues. The germline gives CDR1 SGHVS, CDR2 FNYEAQ. The CDR3 region is CASSLARATEAFF.

V usage is TRBV10-3 and J usage is TRBJ2-5. Germline-derived CDR1 and CDR2 are ENHRY and SYGVKD. The CDR3 runs 11 residues. The CDR3 is CAISELETQYF.

The rearrangement uses TRBV20-1 and TRBJ1-6; TCRdb proposes TRBD1, but this gene call is untestable without DNA. This CDR3 is 17 amino acids long. Germline V CDR1 and CDR2: DFQATT, SNEGSKA (reference sequence). This chain's CDR3 is CSARDRGQGAQNSPLHF.

The CDR3 loop reads CASREEETQYF. The chain recombines TRBV5-1 with TRBJ2-5. Germline lookup yields CDR1 SGHRS and CDR2 YFSETQ. The CDR3 consists of 11 residues. The variable domain in full, completed from reference TRBV5-1 and TRBJ2-5, reads KAGVTQTPRYLIKTRGQQVTLSCSPISGHRSVSWYQQTPGQGLQFLFEYFSETQRNKGNFPGRFSGRQFSNSRSEMNVSTLELGDSALYLCASREEETQYFGPGTRLLVL.

This chain connects TRBV14 to TRBJ2-1; checking the TCRdb D call of TRBD2 is not possible without DNA. In germline, CDR1 is SGHDN, CDR2 FVKESK. The CDR3 runs 17 residues. This chain's CDR3 is CASSQGRLAVHYNEQFF.

The rearrangement links TRBV28 to TRBJ2-7; TCRdb designates TRBD1, a call that cannot be tested without DNA. Germline lookup yields CDR1 MDHEN and CDR2 SYDVKM. CDR3 length: 14 amino acids. This chain's CDR3 is CASTRTGVSYEQYF.

J is TRBJ1-1 and V is TRBV5-6; checking the TCRdb D call of TRBD1 is not possible without DNA. CDR1 is SGHDT and CDR2 is YYEEEE in the germline V gene. The CDR3 covers 13 residues. This CDR3 reads CASSQPGPNTAFF.

The rearrangement joins TRBV3-1 to TRBJ2-7; the TCRdb D gene call, TRBD2, has no DNA to confirm it. This CDR3 is 14 amino acids long. CDR1 and CDR2 from the germline V gene are LGHDT and YNNKEL (reference sequence). The CDR3 reads CASSQVLAGGEQYF.

V and J are TRBV7-2 and TRBJ2-3; the TCRdb D gene call, TRBD1, has no DNA to confirm it. CDR3 length equals 17 residues. The germline CDR1 and CDR2 sequences are SGHTA and FQGNSA. The CDR3 reads CASSFWHQGDSLNTQYF. Based on the CDR3 plus reference TRBV7-2 and TRBJ2-3, the full variable domain is GAGVSQSPSNKVTEKGKDVELRCDPISGHTALYWYRQSLGQGLEFLIYFQGNSAPDKSGLPSDRFSAERTGGSVSTLTIQRTQQEDSAVYLCASSFWHQGDSLNTQYFGPGTRLTVL.